This passage covers 28 T cell receptor beta chains from one sample sequenced in a study of CD8 T cells in Susac syndrome. Reverse transcription of about 0.5 to 1 ug RNA used random hexamers. One entry per CDR3 protein, called by TCRdb with MiXCR from the immunoSEQ multiplex PCR reads. Of 300,000 or so distinct CDR3 sequences listed, 92% were seen once; the top ten hold over 0.065%. Sample: CD4+ T cells from PBMCs. These receptors were obtained from a human donor with multiple sclerosis.

This clonotype appeared a few times. The chain joins TRBV29-1 to TRBJ1-3; D might be TRBD1 (5 bases). The length of the CDR3 is 12 residues. V gave up 7 bases and J gave up 1 base, with 8 bases separating them. Germline lookup yields CDR1 SQVTM and CDR2 ANQGSEA. In nucleotides, the CDR3 is TGCAGCGGTGGGGGGTCTGGAAACACCATATATTTT. Amino acid sequence: CSGGGSGNTIYF.

The rearrangement links TRBV5-4 to TRBJ1-1; tentatively, D is TRBD1 (5 bases). CDR3 length: 15 residues. The ends were cut back, 3 bases at V and 2 bases at J, with 14 bases in the middle. Germline V gene sequence: CDR1 SGHNT, CDR2 YYREEE (reference sequence). The CDR3 is CASSWGRQGNTEAFF. CDR3 bases: TGTGCCAGCAGCTGGGGTCGGCAGGGCAACACTGAAGCTTTCTTT.

This clonotype was observed once. The V call is TRBV30, the J call TRBJ1-2; no reliable D call. Germline lookup yields CDR1 GTSNPN and CDR2 SVGIG (reference sequence). The CDR3 has 11 residues. The ends were cut back, 2 bases at V and 5 bases at J, with 6 bases in the middle. CDR3 DNA: TGTGCCTGGAGTACCGTATATGGCTACACCTTC. Translated: CAWSTVYGYTF.

The gene calls are TRBV14 and TRBJ1-4; D ambiguous. V lost 1 base and J 1 base, leaving 16 bases between the germline ends. Germline lookup yields CDR1 SGHDN and CDR2 FVKESK. The CDR3 covers 18 residues. CDR3 DNA sequence: TGTGCCAGCAGCCAAGGTGCGGGCCACTCTGGAACTAATGAAAAACTGTTTTTT. This codes for CASSQGAGHSGTNEKLFF.

The genes are TRBV4-1 and TRBJ2-2, with unresolved D. This CDR3 spans 18 amino acids. Germline CDR1 MGHRA, CDR2 YSYEKL. Trimming left V 0 bases short and J 5 bases short, with 19 bases between. For the CDR3, the DNA is TGCGCCAGCAGCCAAGACACATTGGGCGGAACCAAAACCGGGGAGCTGTTTTTT. It yields the protein CASSQDTLGGTKTGELFF.

The chain couples TRBV18 to TRBJ2-1; D may be TRBD1 or TRBD2 (5 bases each). The CDR3 is 16 amino acids. Germline values: CDR1 KGHSH, CDR2 LQKENI. V was pared by 1 base and J by 8 bases, with 18 bases between. This chain's CDR3 is CASSPRAPGGGDEQFF. Written as DNA, the CDR3 is TGTGCCAGCTCACCACGAGCCCCTGGGGGTGGGGATGAGCAGTTCTTC.

The rearrangement uses TRBV20-1 and TRBJ2-1; weak D call: TRBD1 (5 bases). Trimming removed 6 bases from V and 3 bases from J, with 12 bases in between. This CDR3 comprises 13 residues. The V gene's germline CDR1 is DFQATT and CDR2 SNEGSKA (reference sequence). The CDR3 region is CSARKTVYNEQFF. CDR3 nucleotides: TGCAGTGCGAGGAAGACAGTCTACAATGAGCAGTTCTTC.

V is TRBV12-3 or TRBV12-4 and J is TRBJ2-1; the match to TRBD2 covers 14 bases. J lost 2 bases, V lost 3 bases, and 6 bases had no gene match. The CDR3 spans 18 residues. This CDR3 reads CASSLGLAGETPYNEQFF. DNA for the CDR3: TGTGCCAGCAGTTTGGGACTAGCGGGAGAAACTCCCTACAATGAGCAGTTCTTC.

The chain employs TRBV19 and TRBJ1-4; 7 bases fit TRBD1. CDR3 length equals 15 residues. Germline CDR1 LNHDA, CDR2 SQIVND (reference sequence). V shed 5 bases and J 0 bases; nucleotides not matched to a gene: 3. The CDR3 here is CASSLGQATNEKLFF. CDR3 DNA: TGTGCCAGTAGTCTTGGACAGGCAACTAATGAAAAACTGTTTTTT.

The V gene is TRBV7-2, the J gene TRBJ2-2, with 15 bases fitting TRBD2. V dropped 5 bases and J dropped 0; count of bases not matched to a gene: 7. The CDR3 totals 19 residues. CDR1 SGHTA and CDR2 FQGNSA come from the germline V gene. The CDR3 region is CASSPPGLAGGTNTGELFF. The CDR3 nucleotides are TGTGCCAGCAGCCCTCCGGGACTAGCGGGGGGAACGAACACCGGGGAGCTGTTTTTT.

The genes are TRBV6-1 and TRBJ2-7; D might be TRBD2 (6 bases). The CDR3 contains 13 residues. Between the trimmed V and J ends, which lost 5 bases and 0 bases, there was a span of 8 bases. Germline-derived CDR1 and CDR2 are MNHNS and SASEGT. The CDR3 spells CASSFGSSYEQYF. CDR3 bases: TGTGCCAGCAGTTTCGGGAGCTCCTACGAGCAGTACTTC.

The chain combines TRBV2 with TRBJ1-5; TRBD1 is a possible D gene (6 bases). The CDR3 contains 15 residues. Trimming pared 3 bases from V and 1 base from J, leaving 10 bases between. In germline, CDR1 is SNHLY, CDR2 FYNNEI. For the CDR3, the DNA is TGTGCCAGCAGTGACGGGGGCGTGAGCAATCAGCCCCAGCATTTT. Amino acids: CASSDGGVSNQPQHF.

The J gene is TRBJ2-5, the V gene TRBV18, with D unclear. Germline V lookup: CDR1 KGHSH, CDR2 LQKENI. The V gene lost 1 base and the J gene lost 1 base, with 16 bases spanning the gap. The CDR3 length is 17 residues. The CDR3 nucleotides read TGTGCCAGCTCACCACTGGGCACCAGCAGCCTCCAAGAGACCCAGTACTTC. Encoded protein: CASSPLGTSSLQETQYF. Complete variable domain (other parts from reference TRBV18 and TRBJ2-5): NAGVMQNPRHLVRRRGQEARLRCSPMKGHSHVYWYRQLPEEGLKFMVYLQKENIIDESGMPKERFSAEFPKEGPSILRIQQVVRGDSAAYFCASSPLGTSSLQETQYFGPGTRLLVL.

Here the CDR3 DNA reads TGTGCCAGCTCACTATCGACAGGAGATAACTATGGCTACACCTTC. Translated, it gives CASSLSTGDNYGYTF. This chain links TRBV18 with TRBJ1-2; D might be TRBD1 (6 bases). Germline assignment: CDR1 KGHSH and CDR2 LQKENI. The CDR3 loop spans 15 amino acids. The V end was cut by 4 bases, the J end by 1 base, with 13 bases between. Full variable domain (rest looked up from reference TRBV18 and TRBJ1-2): NAGVMQNPRHLVRRRGQEARLRCSPMKGHSHVYWYRQLPEEGLKFMVYLQKENIIDESGMPKERFSAEFPKEGPSILRIQQVVRGDSAAYFCASSLSTGDNYGYTFGSGTRLTVV.

The chain couples TRBV7-2 to TRBJ2-2, with 7 bases matching TRBD2. Germline V gene data show CDR1 as SGHTA and CDR2 as FQGNSA. There are 18 residues in the CDR3. V was pared by 5 bases and J by 1 base, with 13 bases of the junction left unmatched. This chain's CDR3 is CASSLRPWERGNTGELFF. CDR3 DNA: TGTGCCAGCAGCCTACGACCCTGGGAGCGGGGGAACACCGGGGAGCTGTTTTTT.

The V call is TRBV5-1, the J call TRBJ2-5; 10 bases map to TRBD2. This CDR3 is built from 16 residues. CDR1 and CDR2 from the germline V gene are SGHRS and YFSETQ. V gave up 2 bases and J gave up 5 bases; unmatched junction bases: 9. The CDR3 reads CASSLRTSGPRETQYF. The CDR3 DNA follows: TGCGCCAGCAGCTTACGGACTAGCGGCCCGCGGGAGACCCAGTACTTC.

V usage is TRBV18 and J usage is TRBJ1-3; unclear D gene. The CDR3 runs 13 residues. Germline CDR1 reads KGHSH; CDR2 reads LQKENI. V shed 1 base and J shed 6 bases, with 7 bases lying between them. CDR3 sequence (DNA): TGTGCCAGCTCACCACGGGGTACAAACACCATATATTTT. Translation: CASSPRGTNTIYF.

The chain uses TRBV12-3 or TRBV12-4 and TRBJ2-7; D is ambiguous. The V end was cut by 3 bases, the J end by 3 bases, with 15 bases between. The CDR3 runs to 15 residues. The CDR3 reads CASSFPAGRNYEQYF. In nucleotides, the CDR3 is TGTGCCAGCAGTTTCCCGGCTGGCCGAAACTACGAGCAGTACTTC.

This chain connects TRBV6-2 or TRBV6-3 to TRBJ2-7; possibly TRBD1 for D (6 bases). In germline, CDR1 is MNHEY, CDR2 SVGEGT. This CDR3 comprises 13 residues. The V gene lost 7 bases and the J gene lost 6 bases, with 16 bases spanning the gap. CDR3: CASTQGSVGEQYF. The CDR3 nucleotides read TGTGCCAGCACCCAGGGGTCAGTCGGCGAGCAGTACTTC.

For the CDR3, the DNA is TGCAGTGCTAGCGCCGGACTAGAGGCCTCCTACGAGCAGTACTTC. Translating it yields CSASAGLEASYEQYF. This rearrangement joins TRBV20-1 to TRBJ2-7, with 7 bases fitting TRBD2. The ends lost 3 bases at V and 0 bases at J; junction bases unmatched: 8. Germline V gene sequence: CDR1 DFQATT, CDR2 SNEGSKA (reference sequence). This CDR3 has 15 residues.

This chain uses TRBV6-1 with TRBJ1-2, with 7 positions matching TRBD1. Germline V gene data show CDR1 as MNHNS and CDR2 as SASEGT. J was trimmed by 7 bases and V by 6 bases; bases with no gene match: 17. The CDR3 is 16 amino acids. For the CDR3, the DNA is TGTGCCAGCAGGGTGAGACAGACCCGAGGGGGCAGTGGCTACACCTTC. It yields the protein CASRVRQTRGGSGYTF.

The chain has TRBV7-2 and TRBJ2-1, with D perhaps matching TRBD1 (6 bases). V gave up 2 bases and J gave up 7 bases, with 12 bases separating them. Germline CDR1 SGHTA, CDR2 FQGNSA. CDR3 length equals 14 residues. CDR3 protein: CASSLTGLANEQFF. The CDR3 bases are TGTGCCAGCAGCTTAACAGGGCTGGCGAATGAGCAGTTCTTC.

The V and J genes are TRBV6-1 and TRBJ2-5, with 12 bases fitting TRBD2. V lost 5 bases to trimming and J lost 7 bases; unmatched junction nucleotides: 14. The CDR3 has 17 amino acids. Germline assignment: CDR1 MNHNS and CDR2 SASEGT. The CDR3 coding sequence is TGTGCCAGCAGTCTGACTAGCGGGGGACCGAACGGGGCGACCCAGTACTTC. Residues: CASSLTSGGPNGATQYF.

The V call is TRBV12-3 or TRBV12-4, the J call TRBJ1-1; D uncertain. The CDR3 is 13 amino acids. The germline V and J ends were trimmed by 3 bases and 4 bases, with 9 bases remaining between them. The chain's CDR3 is CASSFLRTTEAFF. The CDR3 DNA reads TGTGCCAGCAGTTTCTTGCGGACCACTGAAGCTTTCTTT.

The chain uses TRBV7-9 and TRBJ2-3; 7 nucleotides line up with TRBD2. The CDR3 sequence is 16 residues long. CDR1 SEHNR and CDR2 FQNEAQ come from the germline V gene (reference sequence). V dropped 3 bases and J dropped 3; count of bases not matched to a gene: 9. CDR3 DNA sequence: TGTGCCAGCAGCTTTGTGGGGAGGGCGGCGACAGATACGCAGTATTTT. It translates to CASSFVGRAATDTQYF.

The CDR3 here is CASSPPPGETQYF. CDR3 DNA sequence: TGTGCCAGCAGCCCCCCCCCGGGGGAGACCCAGTACTTC. V usage is TRBV3-1 and J usage is TRBJ2-5; TRBD2 is a possible D gene (5 bases). Trimming removed 4 bases at V and 5 bases at J, with 11 bases between. The CDR3 loop spans 13 amino acids. Germline V lookup: CDR1 LGHDT, CDR2 YNNKEL (reference sequence).

The V call is TRBV5-1, the J call TRBJ1-2; D uncertain. With 0 bases removed from V and 4 bases from J, the gap between germline ends came to 10 bases. The length of the CDR3 is 14 residues. Germline-derived CDR1 and CDR2 are SGHRS and YFSETQ. CDR3: CASSLEDGFYGYTF. CDR3 nucleotide sequence: TGCGCCAGCAGCTTGGAAGACGGCTTCTATGGCTACACCTTC.

The chain carries TRBV30 and TRBJ1-3, with D perhaps matching TRBD1 (5 bases). Per germline, CDR1 GTSNPN and CDR2 SVGIG (reference sequence). The CDR3 is 14 residues long. V was clipped by 1 base and J by 2 bases, with 9 bases between them. CDR3 DNA sequence: TGTGCCTGGAGTGGGGGGGTGCCTGGAAACACCATATATTTT. Its protein is CAWSGGVPGNTIYF.